A single T cell receptor beta chain is shown here with its context. Its antigen is still unknown. This entry is derived from a study of radiotherapy plus CTLA-4 blockade in lung cancer. Study-wide findings and caveats: Blood saw expansion of tumor-derived TCR clones after radiotherapy plus ipilimumab.

Germline V gene lookup returns CDR1 LNHDA and CDR2 SQIVND (reference sequence). The V gene end was trimmed by 6 bases and the J gene end by 3 bases; junction bases not matched to a gene: 10. This CDR3 is 17 amino acids long. The protocol was immunoSEQ multiplex PCR, while the TCRdb copy is restricted to in-frame clones and leaves out a portion. Of about 46,000 clones listed, about 76% were seen once; the top ten hold 2.4%. Ipilimumab CTLA-4 blockade and focal radiation were given to patients with chemo-refractory metastatic non-small-cell lung cancer. The J gene is TRBJ2-6, the V gene TRBV19, with TRBD1 matching 8 bases. Sequenced material: peripheral blood, taken from a patient treated with radiotherapy plus ipilimumab. This TCR was recovered from a human donor with non-small cell lung cancer whose response to radiotherapy plus ipilimumab could not be evaluated. The CDR3 bases are TGTGCCAGTAGCCCCGGACAGGGACTGATTGGGGCCAACGTCCTGACTTTC. It translates to CASSPGQGLIGANVLTF. Using reference TRBV19 and TRBJ2-6 for the parts outside the CDR3, the full variable domain is DGGITQSPKYLFRKEGQNVTLSCEQNLNHDAMYWYRQDPGQGLRLIYYSQIVNDFQKGDIAEGYSVSREKKESFPLTVTSAQKNPTAFYLCASSPGQGLIGANVLTFGAGSRLTVL.